This TCR beta chain comes out of a study of blood T cell repertoires in COVID-19. Background on the study: The study drew acute and convalescent COVID-19 samples from the United States, Italy and Spain. PBMCs, B-cell-depleted T cells, or T cells provided the cDNA or gDNA that made up the material.

This CDR3 has 15 residues. Germline V lookup: CDR1 LNHDA, CDR2 SQIVND (reference sequence). After removal of 5 bases from V and 5 bases from J, the junction contained 9 bases not matched to a gene. Original processing notes: The assay estimated nucleated cells by amplifying reference gene primers. Repertoires were generated with immunoSEQ multiplex PCR, while TCRdb's copy carries only in-frame clones and drops some. D and trimming come from the DNA, and the V and J calls and clone size come from that table. In the table there are around 190,000 clones, 83% of which are singletons. Sequenced sample: peripheral blood. The V gene is TRBV19, the J gene TRBJ2-4; 7 bases are a match to TRBD1. This receptor was obtained from a woman in her seventies with COVID-19, enrolled during active disease. The CDR3 region has the DNA TGTGCCAGTAGTCGCCAGGGGGTGGGGGAAAACATTCAGTACTTC. Translating gives CASSRQGVGENIQYF.